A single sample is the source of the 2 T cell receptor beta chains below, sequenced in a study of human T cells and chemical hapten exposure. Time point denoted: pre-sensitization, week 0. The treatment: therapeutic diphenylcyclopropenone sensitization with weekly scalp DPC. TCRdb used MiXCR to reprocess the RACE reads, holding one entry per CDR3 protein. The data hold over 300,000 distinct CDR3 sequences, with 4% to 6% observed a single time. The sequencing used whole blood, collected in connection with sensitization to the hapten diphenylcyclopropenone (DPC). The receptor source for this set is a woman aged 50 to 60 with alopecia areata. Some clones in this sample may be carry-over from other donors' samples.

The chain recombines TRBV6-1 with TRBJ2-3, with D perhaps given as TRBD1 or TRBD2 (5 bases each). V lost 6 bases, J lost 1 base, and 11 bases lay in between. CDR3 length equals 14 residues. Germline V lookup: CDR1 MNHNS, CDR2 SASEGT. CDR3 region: CASRTRGGTDTQYF. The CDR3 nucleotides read TGTGCCAGCAGGACCCGGGGCGGCACAGATACGCAGTATTTT.

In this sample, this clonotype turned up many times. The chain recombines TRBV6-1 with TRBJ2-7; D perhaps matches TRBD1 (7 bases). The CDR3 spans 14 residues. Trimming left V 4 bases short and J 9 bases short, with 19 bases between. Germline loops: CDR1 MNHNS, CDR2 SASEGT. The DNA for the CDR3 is TGTGCCAGCAGTGTGGACAGGTCTTCCGGGGGGCAGTACTTC. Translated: CASSVDRSSGGQYF.